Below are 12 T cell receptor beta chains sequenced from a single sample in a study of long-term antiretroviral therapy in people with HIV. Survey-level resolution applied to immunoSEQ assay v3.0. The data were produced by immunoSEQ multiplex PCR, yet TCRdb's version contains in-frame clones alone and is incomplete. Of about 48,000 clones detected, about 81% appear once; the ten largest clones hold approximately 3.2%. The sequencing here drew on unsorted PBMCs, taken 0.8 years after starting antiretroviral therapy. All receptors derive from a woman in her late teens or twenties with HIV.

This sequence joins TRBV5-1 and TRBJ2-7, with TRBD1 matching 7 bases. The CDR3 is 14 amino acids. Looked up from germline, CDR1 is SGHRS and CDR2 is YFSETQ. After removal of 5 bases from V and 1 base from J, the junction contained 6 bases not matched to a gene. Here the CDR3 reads CASSSGQVSYEQYF. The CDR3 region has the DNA TGCGCCAGCAGTAGTGGACAGGTGTCCTACGAGCAGTACTTC.

The CDR3 DNA reads as TGTGCCAGTAGTATAAGTTCCACTCGGGGCTACACCTTC. Amino acid sequence: CASSISSTRGYTF. The chain recombines TRBV19 with TRBJ1-2; D gene uncertain. This CDR3 is built from 13 residues. V lost 2 bases, J lost 8 bases, and 12 bases lay in between. The germline gives CDR1 LNHDA, CDR2 SQIVND (reference sequence). The full variable domain, in which reference TRBV19 and TRBJ1-2 provide the parts outside the CDR3, is DGGITQSPKYLFRKEGQNVTLSCEQNLNHDAMYWYRQDPGQGLRLIYYSQIVNDFQKGDIAEGYSVSREKKESFPLTVTSAQKNPTAFYLCASSISSTRGYTFGSGTRLTVV.

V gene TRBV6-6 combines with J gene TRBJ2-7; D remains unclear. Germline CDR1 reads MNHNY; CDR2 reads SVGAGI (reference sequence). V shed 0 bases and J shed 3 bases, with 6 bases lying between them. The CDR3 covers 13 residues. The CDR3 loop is CASSYSSDYEQYF. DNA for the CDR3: TGTGCCAGCAGTTACTCGAGCGACTACGAGCAGTACTTC.

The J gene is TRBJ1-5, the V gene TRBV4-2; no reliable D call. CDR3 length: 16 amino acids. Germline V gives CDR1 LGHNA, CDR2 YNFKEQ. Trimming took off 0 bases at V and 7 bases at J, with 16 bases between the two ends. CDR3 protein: CASSQDRASKGQPQHF. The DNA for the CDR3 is TGTGCCAGCAGCCAAGATAGGGCCAGTAAAGGGCAGCCCCAGCATTTT.

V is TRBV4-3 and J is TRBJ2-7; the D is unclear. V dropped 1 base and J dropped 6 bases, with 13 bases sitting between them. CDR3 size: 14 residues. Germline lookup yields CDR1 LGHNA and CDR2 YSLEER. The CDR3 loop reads CASSQAVGVGEQYF. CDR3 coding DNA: TGCGCCAGCAGCCAAGCGGTCGGAGTCGGCGAGCAGTACTTC.

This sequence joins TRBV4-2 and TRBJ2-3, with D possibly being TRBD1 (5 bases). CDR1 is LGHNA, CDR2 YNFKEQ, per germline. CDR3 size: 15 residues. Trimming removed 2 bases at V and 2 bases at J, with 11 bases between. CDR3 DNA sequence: TGTGCCAGCAGCCAACCGACAGAGCCCACAGATACGCAGTATTTT. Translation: CASSQPTEPTDTQYF.

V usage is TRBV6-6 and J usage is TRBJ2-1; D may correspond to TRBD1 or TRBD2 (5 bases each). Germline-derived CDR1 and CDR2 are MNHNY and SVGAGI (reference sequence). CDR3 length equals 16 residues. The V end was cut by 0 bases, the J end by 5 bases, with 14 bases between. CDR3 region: CASSYSGASRDNEQFF. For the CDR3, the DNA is TGTGCCAGCAGTTACTCCGGGGCTAGCCGTGACAATGAGCAGTTCTTC.

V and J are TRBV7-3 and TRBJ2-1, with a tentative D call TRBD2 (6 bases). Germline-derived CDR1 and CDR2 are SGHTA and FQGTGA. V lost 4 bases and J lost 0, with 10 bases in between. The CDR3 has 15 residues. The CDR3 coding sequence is TGTGCCAGCAGCTCCGTGGGGGGCTCCTACAATGAGCAGTTCTTC. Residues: CASSSVGGSYNEQFF.

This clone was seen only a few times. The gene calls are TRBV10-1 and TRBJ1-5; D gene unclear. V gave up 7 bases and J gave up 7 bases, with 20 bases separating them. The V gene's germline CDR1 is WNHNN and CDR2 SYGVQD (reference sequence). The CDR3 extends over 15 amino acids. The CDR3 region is CASTRWRAGLQPQHF. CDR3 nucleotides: TGCGCCAGCACGAGATGGAGGGCGGGGTTACAGCCCCAGCATTTT.

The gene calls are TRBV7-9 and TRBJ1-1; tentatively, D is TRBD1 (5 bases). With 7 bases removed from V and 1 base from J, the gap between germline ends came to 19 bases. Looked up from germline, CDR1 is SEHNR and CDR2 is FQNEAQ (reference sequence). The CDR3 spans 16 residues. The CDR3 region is CASTTAAGRGNTEAFF. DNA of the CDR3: TGTGCCAGCACCACCGCTGCCGGTAGGGGGAACACTGAAGCTTTCTTT. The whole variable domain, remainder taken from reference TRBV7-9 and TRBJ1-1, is DTGVSQNPRHKITKRGQNVTFRCDPISEHNRLYWYRQTLGQGPEFLTYFQNEAQLEKSRLLSDRFSAERPKGSFSTLEIQRTEQGDSAMYLCASTTAAGRGNTEAFFGQGTRLTVV.

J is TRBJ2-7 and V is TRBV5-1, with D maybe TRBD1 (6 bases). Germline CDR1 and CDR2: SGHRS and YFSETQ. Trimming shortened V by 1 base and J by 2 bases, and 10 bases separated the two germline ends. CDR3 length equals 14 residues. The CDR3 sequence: CASSLSGQPYEQYF. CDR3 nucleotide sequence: TGCGCCAGCAGCTTGTCCGGACAGCCCTACGAGCAGTACTTC.

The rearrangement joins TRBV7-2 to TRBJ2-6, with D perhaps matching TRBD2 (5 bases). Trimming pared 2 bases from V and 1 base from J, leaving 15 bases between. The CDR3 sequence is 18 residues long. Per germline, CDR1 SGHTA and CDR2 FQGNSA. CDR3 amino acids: CASSLHGNLLSGANVLTF. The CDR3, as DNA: TGTGCCAGCAGCTTACACGGGAACCTCCTTTCTGGGGCCAACGTCCTGACTTTC.